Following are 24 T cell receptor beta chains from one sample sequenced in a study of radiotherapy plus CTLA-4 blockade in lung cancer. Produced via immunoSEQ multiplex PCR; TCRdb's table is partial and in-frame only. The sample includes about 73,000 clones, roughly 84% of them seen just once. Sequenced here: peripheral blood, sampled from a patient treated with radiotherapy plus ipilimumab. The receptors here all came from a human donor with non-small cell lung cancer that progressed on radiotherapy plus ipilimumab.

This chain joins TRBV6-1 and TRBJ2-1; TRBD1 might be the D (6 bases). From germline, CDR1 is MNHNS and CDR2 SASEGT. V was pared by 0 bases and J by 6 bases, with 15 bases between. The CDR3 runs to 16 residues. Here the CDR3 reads CASSEAPDRGSNEQFF. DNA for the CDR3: TGTGCCAGCAGTGAAGCGCCAGATAGGGGGAGCAATGAGCAGTTCTTC.

The CDR3 protein is CAGGQGVYEQYF. The CDR3 nucleotides read TGTGCCGGCGGACAGGGAGTCTACGAGCAGTACTTC. The chain combines TRBV2 with TRBJ2-7; 8 positions agree with TRBD1. The CDR3 consists of 12 residues. V shed 11 bases, J shed 3 bases, and the junction held 6 bases outside the gene matches. Germline V gives CDR1 SNHLY, CDR2 FYNNEI.

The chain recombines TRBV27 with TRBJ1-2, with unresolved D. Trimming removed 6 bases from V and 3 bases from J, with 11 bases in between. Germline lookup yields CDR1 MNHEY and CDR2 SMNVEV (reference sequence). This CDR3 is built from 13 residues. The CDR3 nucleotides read TGTGCCAGCAGGCCCCTCACCGACTATGGCTACACCTTC. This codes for CASRPLTDYGYTF.

The CDR3 reads CASSRDRSYEQYV. CDR3 DNA sequence: TGTGCCAGCAGCAGAGACCGATCCTACGAGCAGTACGTC. The gene calls are TRBV7-8 and TRBJ2-7, with unresolved D. CDR1 is SGHVS, CDR2 FQNEAQ, per germline. CDR3 length: 13 residues. V was pared by 5 bases and J by 1 base, with 9 bases between.

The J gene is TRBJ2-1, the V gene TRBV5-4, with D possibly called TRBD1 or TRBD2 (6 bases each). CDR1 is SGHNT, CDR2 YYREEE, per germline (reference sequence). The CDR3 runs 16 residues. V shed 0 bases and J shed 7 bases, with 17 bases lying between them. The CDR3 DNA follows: TGTGCCAGCAGCTTGGAGGGGGAAAGGGGGAGGAATGAGCAGTTCTTC. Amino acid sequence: CASSLEGERGRNEQFF.

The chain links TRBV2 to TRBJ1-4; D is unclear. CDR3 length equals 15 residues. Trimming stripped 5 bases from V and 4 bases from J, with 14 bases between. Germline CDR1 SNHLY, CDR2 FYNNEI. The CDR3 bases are TGTGCCAGCAGTTCGGACGGACCGCATAATGAAAAACTGTTTTTT. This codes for CASSSDGPHNEKLFF.

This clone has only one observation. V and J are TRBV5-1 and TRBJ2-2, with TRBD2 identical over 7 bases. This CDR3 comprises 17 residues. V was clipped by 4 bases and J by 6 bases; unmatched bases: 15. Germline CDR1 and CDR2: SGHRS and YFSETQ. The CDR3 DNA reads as TGCGCCAGCAGCCGCAAACCTCTAGCGGACGAAGCCGGGGAGCTGTTTTTT. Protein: CASSRKPLADEAGELFF.

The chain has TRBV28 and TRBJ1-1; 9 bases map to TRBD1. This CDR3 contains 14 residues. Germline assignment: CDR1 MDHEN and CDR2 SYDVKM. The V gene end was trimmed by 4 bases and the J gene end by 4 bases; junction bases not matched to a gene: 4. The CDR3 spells CASSSPGQGTEAFF. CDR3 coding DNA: TGTGCCAGCAGTTCGCCGGGACAGGGCACTGAAGCTTTCTTT.

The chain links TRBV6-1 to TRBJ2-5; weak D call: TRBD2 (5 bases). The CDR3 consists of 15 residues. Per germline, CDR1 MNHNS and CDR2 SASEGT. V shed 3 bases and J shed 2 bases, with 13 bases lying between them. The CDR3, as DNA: TGTGCCAGCAGTGAGGCACAGACTAAACAAGAGACCCAGTACTTC. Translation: CASSEAQTKQETQYF.

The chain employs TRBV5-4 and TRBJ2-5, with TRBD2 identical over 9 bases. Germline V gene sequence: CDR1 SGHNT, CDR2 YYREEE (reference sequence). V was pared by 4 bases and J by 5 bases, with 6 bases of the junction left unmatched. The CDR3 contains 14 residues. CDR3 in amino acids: CASSPGTSRETQYF. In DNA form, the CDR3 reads TGTGCCAGCAGCCCCGGGACTAGCAGGGAGACCCAGTACTTC. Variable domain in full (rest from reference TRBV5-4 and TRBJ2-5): ETGVTQSPTHLIKTRGQQVTLRCSSQSGHNTVSWYQQALGQGPQFIFQYYREEENGRGNFPPRFSGLQFPNYSSELNVNALELDDSALYLCASSPGTSRETQYFGPGTRLLVL.

The CDR3 reads CASSLGPGLADVYTQYF. The CDR3 DNA follows: TGTGCCAGCAGCTTGGGGCCGGGACTAGCGGATGTATATACGCAGTATTTT. The gene calls are TRBV5-4 and TRBJ2-3, with 11 bases aligning to TRBD2. In germline, CDR1 is SGHNT, CDR2 YYREEE (reference sequence). The junction had 10 bases not matched to a gene; V was cut back by 0 bases and J by 7 bases. This CDR3 spans 17 amino acids.

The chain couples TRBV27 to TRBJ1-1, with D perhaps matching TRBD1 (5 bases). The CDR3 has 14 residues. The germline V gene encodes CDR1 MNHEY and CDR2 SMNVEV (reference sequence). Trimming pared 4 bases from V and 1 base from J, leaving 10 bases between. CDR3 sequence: CASSSRGGNTEAFF. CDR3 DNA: TGTGCCAGCAGTTCTCGGGGGGGGAACACTGAAGCTTTCTTT.

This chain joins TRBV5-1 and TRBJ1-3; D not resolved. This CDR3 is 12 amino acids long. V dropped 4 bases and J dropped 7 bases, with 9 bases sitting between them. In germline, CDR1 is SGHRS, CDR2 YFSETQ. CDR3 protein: CASSVEGNTIYF. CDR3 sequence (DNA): TGCGCCAGCAGCGTGGAAGGGAACACCATATATTTT.

CDR3 DNA: TGTGCCTGGAGTCTCACAGGGGGGACCTACGAGCAGTACTTC. Its protein product is CAWSLTGGTYEQYF. The chain recombines TRBV30 with TRBJ2-7; 8 bases are a match to TRBD1. Losses at the gene ends were 2 bases for V and 2 bases for J; bases not matched to a gene: 5. From germline, CDR1 is GTSNPN and CDR2 SVGIG (reference sequence). The CDR3 extends over 14 amino acids. Full variable domain (outside the CDR3, taken from reference TRBV30 and TRBJ2-7): SQTIHQWPATLVQPVGSPLSLECTVEGTSNPNLYWYRQAAGRGLQLLFYSVGIGQISSEVPQNLSASRPQDRQFILSSKKLLLSDSGFYLCAWSLTGGTYEQYFGPGTRLTVT.

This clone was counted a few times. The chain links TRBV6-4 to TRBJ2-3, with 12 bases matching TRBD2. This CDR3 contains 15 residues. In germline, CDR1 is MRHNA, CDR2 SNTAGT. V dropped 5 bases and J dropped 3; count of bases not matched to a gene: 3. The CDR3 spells CASSRLAGETDTQYF. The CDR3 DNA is TGTGCCAGCAGTAGACTAGCGGGAGAAACAGATACGCAGTATTTT.

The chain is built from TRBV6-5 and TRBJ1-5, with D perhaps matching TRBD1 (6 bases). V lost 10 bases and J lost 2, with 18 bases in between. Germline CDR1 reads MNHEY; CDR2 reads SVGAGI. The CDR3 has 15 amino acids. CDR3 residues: CATSYRAMGNQPQHF. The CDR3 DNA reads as TGTGCCACCTCCTACAGGGCTATGGGCAATCAGCCCCAGCATTTT.

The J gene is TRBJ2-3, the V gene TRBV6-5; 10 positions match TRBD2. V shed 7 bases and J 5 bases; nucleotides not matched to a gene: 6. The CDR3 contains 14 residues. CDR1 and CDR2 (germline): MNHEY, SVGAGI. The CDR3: CASMSGRARDTQYF. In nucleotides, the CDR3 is TGTGCCAGCATGAGCGGGAGGGCTAGAGATACGCAGTATTTT.

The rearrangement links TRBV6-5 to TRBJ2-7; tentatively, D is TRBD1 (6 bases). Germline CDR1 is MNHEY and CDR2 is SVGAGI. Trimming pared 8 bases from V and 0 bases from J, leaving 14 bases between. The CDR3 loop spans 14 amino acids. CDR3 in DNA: TGTGCCAGCTCGGACAGCGGTAGCTCCTACGAGCAGTACTTC. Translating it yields CASSDSGSSYEQYF.

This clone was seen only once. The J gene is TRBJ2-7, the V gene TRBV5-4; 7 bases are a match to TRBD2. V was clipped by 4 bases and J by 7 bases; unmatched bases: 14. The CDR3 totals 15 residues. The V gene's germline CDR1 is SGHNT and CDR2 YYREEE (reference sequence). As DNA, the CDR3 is TGTGCCAGCAGCGAGCCTCTGGCGGGAGTATCTGAGCAGTACTTC. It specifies CASSEPLAGVSEQYF.

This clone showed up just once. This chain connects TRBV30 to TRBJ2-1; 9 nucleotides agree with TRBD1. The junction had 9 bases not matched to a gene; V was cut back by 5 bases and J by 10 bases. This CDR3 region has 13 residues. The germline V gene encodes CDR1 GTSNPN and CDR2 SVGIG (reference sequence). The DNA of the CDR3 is TGTGCCTGGGAGGGACAGGGAATACGGGAGCAGTTCTTC. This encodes CAWEGQGIREQFF.

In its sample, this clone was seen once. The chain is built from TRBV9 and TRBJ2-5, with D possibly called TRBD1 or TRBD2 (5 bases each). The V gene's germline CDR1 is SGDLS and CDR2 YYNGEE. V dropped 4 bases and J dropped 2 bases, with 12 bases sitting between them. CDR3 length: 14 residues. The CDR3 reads CASSLPGPQETQYF. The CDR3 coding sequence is TGTGCCAGCAGCCTCCCGGGGCCTCAAGAGACCCAGTACTTC.

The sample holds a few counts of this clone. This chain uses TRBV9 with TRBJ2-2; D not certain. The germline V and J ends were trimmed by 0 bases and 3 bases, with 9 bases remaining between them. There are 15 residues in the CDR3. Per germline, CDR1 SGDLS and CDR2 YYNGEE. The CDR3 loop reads CASSVGQDHTGELFF. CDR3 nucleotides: TGTGCCAGCAGCGTAGGCCAGGATCACACCGGGGAGCTGTTTTTT.

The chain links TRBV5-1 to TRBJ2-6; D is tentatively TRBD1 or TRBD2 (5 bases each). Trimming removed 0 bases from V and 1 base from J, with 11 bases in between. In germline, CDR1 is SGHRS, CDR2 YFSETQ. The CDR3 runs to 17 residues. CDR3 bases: TGCGCCAGCAGCTTGGCGGGGACCACGTCTGGGGCCAACGTCCTGACTTTC. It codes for CASSLAGTTSGANVLTF.

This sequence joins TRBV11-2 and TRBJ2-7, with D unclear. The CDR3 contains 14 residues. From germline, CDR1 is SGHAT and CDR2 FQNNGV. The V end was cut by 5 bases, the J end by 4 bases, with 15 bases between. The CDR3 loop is CASSPRISKYEQYV. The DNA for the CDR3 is TGTGCCAGCAGCCCCCGGATCTCTAAGTACGAGCAGTACGTC.